This T cell receptor beta chain comes out of a study of CD8+ T cells in alopecia areata (dated by TCRdb to 2016 to 2019). The study in broad terms: The study used high-throughput TCRbeta sequencing to examine T cell clonal expansion in alopecia areata, in both the C3H/HeJ mouse model and human patients. In humans, TCRbeta sequencing was performed on scalp tissue and on sorted CD4+ and CD8+ peripheral blood T cells from healthy controls and from patients with patchy or totalis/universalis alopecia areata. Scalp clonality was compared across normal scalp (n=4), patchy alopecia areata scalp (n=8), and alopecia totalis/universalis scalp (n=8). RNA was obtained with the PAXgene miRNA kit for fixed scalp, the miRNeasy kit for PBMCs, and the RNeasy kit for mouse skin. TCRbeta CDR3 regions were amplified by immunoSEQ multiplex PCR with 35 Vbeta forward and 13 Jbeta reverse primers.

Findings and caveats that apply to the study as a whole: Scalp TCR repertoire analysis is complicated because resident alphabeta T cells in normal human skin are also sequenced, whereas mouse skin is dominated by gammadelta T cells. Shared TCR sequences between patients were less evident than in mice, which may be partly attributable to HLA diversity in the patient population. Lesional scalp, especially in alopecia totalis/universalis, showed higher clonality and more expanded CD8+ clones than normal scalp, suggesting antigenic drive.

Library preparation employed the immunoSEQ multiplex PCR assay. RNA was extracted from all samples and reverse transcribed into cDNA as template for TCR sequencing. SuperScript III was used for first-strand cDNA synthesis, primed with a 2:1 mix of oligo-dT and random hexamers. Amplification bias was assessed with a synthetic immune receptor repertoire, and residual bias was removed computationally. The study's processing was this. Raw reads were preprocessed to remove errors, and CDR3 was defined by IMGT conventions from the conserved cysteine to phenylalanine. To get clonality, Shannon entropy was normalized by log2 of the number of productive unique TCRs and the result was subtracted from 1. Scalp TCRbeta sequences were cross-referenced with sorted blood CD4 and CD8 repertoires so that the CD4 or CD8 identity of scalp clones could be inferred. TCRdb's version of the immuneACCESS table is confined to in-frame rearrangements and falls short of the full clone set. An unresolved V gene accounts for under half of the shortfall where checked; the remainder is of unknown origin. The V and J calls and clone size were taken over from that table, and D and trimming were inferred from the DNA. In all, the sample holds some 200,000 clones, and more than 50% of those were seen once. 4.9% of the sample goes to the ten largest clones.

This clone turned up a few times. Its target antigen remains unknown. Base-call qualities are not available, and no considerably larger clone is one nucleotide away. PBMCs were isolated by density centrifugation and stained for CD3, CD4 and CD8, after which CD4+ and CD8+ T cells were sorted on a FACSAria. Unaffected controls provided scalp biopsies and blood samples. From its cysteine to its phenylalanine, the CDR3 spans 17 amino acids. Left in the record is the CDR3 DNA by itself, 51 bases read in frame from the first base. V and J are trimmed by 1 base and 8 bases, and the gene matches miss 14 bases of the junction. According to the germline V gene, CDR1 reads SGHDT and CDR2 reads YYEEEE.

The chain is made from TRBV5-6 and TRBJ2-1, and 8 junction bases match TRBD1. The TCR originated in a human donor in good health. The specimen sequenced was CD8+ T cells sorted from blood. This receptor carries the CDR3 CASSLRLGQGRRDEQFF. The DNA sequence follows: TGTGCCAGCAGCTTGAGGTTAGGACAGGGAAGAAGGGATGAGCAGTTCTTC.